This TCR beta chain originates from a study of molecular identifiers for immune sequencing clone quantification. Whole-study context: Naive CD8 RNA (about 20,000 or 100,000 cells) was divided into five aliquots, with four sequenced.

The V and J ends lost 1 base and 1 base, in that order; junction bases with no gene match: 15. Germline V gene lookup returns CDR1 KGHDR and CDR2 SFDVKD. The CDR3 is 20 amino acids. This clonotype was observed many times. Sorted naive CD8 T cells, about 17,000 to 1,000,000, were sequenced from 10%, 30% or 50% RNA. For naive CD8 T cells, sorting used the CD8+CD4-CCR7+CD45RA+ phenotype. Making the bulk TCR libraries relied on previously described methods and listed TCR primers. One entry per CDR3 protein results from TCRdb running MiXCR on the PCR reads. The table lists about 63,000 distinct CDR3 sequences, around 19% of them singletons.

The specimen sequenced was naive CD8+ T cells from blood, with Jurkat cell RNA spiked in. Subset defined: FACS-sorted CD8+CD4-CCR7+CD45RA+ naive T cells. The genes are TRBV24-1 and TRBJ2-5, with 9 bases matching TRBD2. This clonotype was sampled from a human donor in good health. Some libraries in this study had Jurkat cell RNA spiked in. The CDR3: CATSDFMLVAGAVCQETQYF. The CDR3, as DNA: TGTGCCACCAGTGATTTCATGTTGGTAGCGGGGGCTGTATGCCAAGAGACCCAGTACTTC.